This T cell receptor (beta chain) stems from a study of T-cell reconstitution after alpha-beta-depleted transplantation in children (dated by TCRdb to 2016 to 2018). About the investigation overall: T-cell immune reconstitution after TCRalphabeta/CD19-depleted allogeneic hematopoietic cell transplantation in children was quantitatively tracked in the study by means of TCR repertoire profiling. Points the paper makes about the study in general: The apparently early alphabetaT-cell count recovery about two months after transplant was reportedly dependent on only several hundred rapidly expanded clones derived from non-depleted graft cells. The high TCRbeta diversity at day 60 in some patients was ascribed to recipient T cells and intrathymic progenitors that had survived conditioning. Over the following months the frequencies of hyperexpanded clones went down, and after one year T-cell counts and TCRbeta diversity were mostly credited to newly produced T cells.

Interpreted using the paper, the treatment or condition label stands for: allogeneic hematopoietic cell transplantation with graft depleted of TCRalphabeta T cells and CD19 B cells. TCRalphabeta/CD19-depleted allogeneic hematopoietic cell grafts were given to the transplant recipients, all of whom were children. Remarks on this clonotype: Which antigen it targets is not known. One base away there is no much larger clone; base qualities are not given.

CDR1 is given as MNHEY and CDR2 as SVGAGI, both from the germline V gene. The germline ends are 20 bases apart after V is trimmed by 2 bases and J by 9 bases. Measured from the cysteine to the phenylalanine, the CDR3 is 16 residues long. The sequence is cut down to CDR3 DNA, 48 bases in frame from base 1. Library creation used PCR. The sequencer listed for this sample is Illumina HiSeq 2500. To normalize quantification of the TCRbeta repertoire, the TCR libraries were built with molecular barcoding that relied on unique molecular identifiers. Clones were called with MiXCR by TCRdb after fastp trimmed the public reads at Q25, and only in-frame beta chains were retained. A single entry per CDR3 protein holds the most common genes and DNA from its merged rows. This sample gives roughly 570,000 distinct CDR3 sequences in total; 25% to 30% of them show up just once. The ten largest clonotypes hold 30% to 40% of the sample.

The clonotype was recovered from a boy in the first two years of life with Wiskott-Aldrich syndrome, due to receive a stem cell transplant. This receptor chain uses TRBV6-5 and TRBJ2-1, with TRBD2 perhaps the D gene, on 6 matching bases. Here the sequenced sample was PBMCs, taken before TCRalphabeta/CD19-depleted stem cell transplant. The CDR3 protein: CASSYPFGGRHTEQFF. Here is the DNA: TGTGCCAGCAGTTACCCATTCGGGGGAAGGCACACTGAGCAGTTCTTC.